The present T cell receptor (beta chain) was sequenced within a study of type 1 and type 2 diabetes patients. Study information: The cohort mixed type 1 diabetes, type 2 diabetes and nondiabetic donors.

Trimming at V came to 5 bases and at J to 7 bases, leaving 5 bases not matched to a gene. This CDR3 has 14 amino acids. Per germline, CDR1 MDHEN and CDR2 SYDVKM. Study-wide points: Between type 2 diabetes and control samples, V and J usage averaged approximately 0.97 correlation.

PCR was run on genomic DNA. The TCR beta CDR3 region was amplified using 30 forward and 13 reverse primers. TCRdb re-derived calls from the multiplex PCR reads in MiXCR, one entry per CDR3 protein. The sample contains about 250,000 distinct CDR3 sequences, approximately 45% of which appear only once. Approximately 9 milliliters of peripheral blood were collected from each participant. For this clonotype: Antigen unknown.

Sequences were obtained from peripheral blood mononuclear cells (PBMCs). The origin of this receptor is a man aged 18 to 30 with type 2 diabetes. This chain joins TRBV28 and TRBJ1-6, with 7 bases that match TRBD1. CDR3 loop: CASSDQGENSPLHF. CDR3 DNA sequence: TGTGCCAGCAGTGATCAGGGGGAGAATTCACCCCTCCACTTT.